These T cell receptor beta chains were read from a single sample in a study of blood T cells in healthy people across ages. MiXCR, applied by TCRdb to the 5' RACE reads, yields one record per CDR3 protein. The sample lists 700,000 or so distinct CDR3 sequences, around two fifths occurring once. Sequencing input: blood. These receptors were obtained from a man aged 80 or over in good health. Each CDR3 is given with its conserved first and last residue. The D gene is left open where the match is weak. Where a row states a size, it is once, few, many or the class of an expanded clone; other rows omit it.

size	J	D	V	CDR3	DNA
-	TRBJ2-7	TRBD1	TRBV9	CASSSGGGQGAREQYF	TGTGCCAGCAGCTCCGGAGGGGGACAGGGGGCGCGCGAGCAGTACTTC
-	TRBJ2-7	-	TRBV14	CASSQTTNFEQYF	TGTGCCAGCAGTCAGACTACCAACTTCGAGCAGTACTTC
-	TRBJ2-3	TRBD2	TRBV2	CASSILAGARTDTQYF	TGTGCCAGCAGTATCCTAGCGGGGGCCCGCACAGATACGCAGTATTTT
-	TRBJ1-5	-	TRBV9	CASSPGALGTQPQHF	TGTGCCAGCAGCCCAGGGGCTCTCGGTACTCAGCCCCAGCATTTT
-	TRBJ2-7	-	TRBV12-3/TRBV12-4	CASSALRGHEQYF	TGTGCCAGCAGTGCGCTCCGGGGGCACGAGCAGTACTTC
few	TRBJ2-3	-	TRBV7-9	CASSPSITTDTQYF	TGTGCCAGCAGCCCCTCCATAACCACAGATACGCAGTATTTT
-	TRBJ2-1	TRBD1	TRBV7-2	CASSQQGAEQFF	TGTGCCAGCAGCCAACAGGGGGCTGAGCAGTTCTTC
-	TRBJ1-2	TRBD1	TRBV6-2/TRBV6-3	CASRDRDDYGYTF	TGTGCCAGCCGGGACAGGGACGACTATGGCTACACCTTC
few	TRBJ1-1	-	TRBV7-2	CASSLEGRVNTEAFF	TGTGCCAGCAGCTTAGAGGGCAGGGTGAACACTGAAGCTTTCTTT
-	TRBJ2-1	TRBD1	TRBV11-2	CASSLSGGQGYNEQFF	TGTGCCAGCAGCTTATCGGGGGGACAGGGTTACAATGAGCAGTTCTTC
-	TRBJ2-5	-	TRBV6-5	CASRTQGGMYF	TGTGCCAGCAGAACCCAAGGTGGAATGTACTTC
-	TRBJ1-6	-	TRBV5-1	CASSEGSTSNSPLHF	TGCGCCAGCAGTGAAGGGTCCACCAGTAATTCACCCCTCCACTTT
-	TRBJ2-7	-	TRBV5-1	CASSRTPVSSSRDSDEQYF	TGCGCCAGCAGCCGAACCCCCGTCTCTAGTTCGCGGGATTCGGACGAGCAGTACTTC
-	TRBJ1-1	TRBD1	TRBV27	CASRGGTGGPGKVGAFF	TGTGCCAGCAGGGGGGGGACAGGGGGGCCCGGGAAGGTTGGAGCTTTCTTT
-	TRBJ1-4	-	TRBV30	CAWTPRGTNEKLFF	TGTGCCTGGACTCCTCGGGGGACTAATGAAAAACTGTTTTTT
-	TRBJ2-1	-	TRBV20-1	CSASSGLDEQFF	TGCAGTGCTAGCTCGGGGCTAGATGAGCAGTTCTTC
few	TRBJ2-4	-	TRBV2	CASSPLPGNGAKNIQYF	TGTGCCAGCAGTCCCCTCCCAGGGAATGGGGCCAAAAACATTCAGTACTTC
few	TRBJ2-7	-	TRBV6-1	CASKGEGATSYNEQYF	TGTGCCAGCAAGGGGGAAGGGGCGACCTCCTACAATGAGCAGTACTTC
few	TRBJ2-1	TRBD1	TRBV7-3	CASSPQGYGGPYNEQFF	TGTGCCAGCAGCCCACAGGGGTATGGTGGGCCATACAATGAGCAGTTCTTC
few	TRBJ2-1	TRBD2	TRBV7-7	CASSSGGAGYEQFF	TGTGCCAGCAGCTCCGGGGGGGCCGGCTATGAGCAGTTCTTC
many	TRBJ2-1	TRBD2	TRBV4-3	CASSQGTSRYNEQFF	TGCGCCAGCAGCCAAGGGACTAGCAGGTACAATGAGCAGTTCTTC
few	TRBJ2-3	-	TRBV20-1	CSARRSAELTDTQYF	TGCAGTGCTAGAAGGTCCGCTGAACTCACAGATACGCAGTATTTT
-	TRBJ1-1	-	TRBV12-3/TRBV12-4	CASSPEHRSEAFF	TGTGCCAGCAGTCCGGAACACCGGTCTGAAGCTTTCTTT
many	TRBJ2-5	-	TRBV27	CASSPARSQKTQYF	TGTGCCAGCAGTCCCGCCAGGTCCCAGAAGACCCAGTACTTC
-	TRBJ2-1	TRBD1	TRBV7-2	CASSSGTGIVTNEQFF	TGTGCCAGCAGCTCGGGGACAGGGATAGTTACCAATGAGCAGTTCTTC
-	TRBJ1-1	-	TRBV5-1	CASSVGQTSNTEAFF	TGCGCCAGCAGCGTAGGACAGACCTCGAACACTGAAGCTTTCTTT
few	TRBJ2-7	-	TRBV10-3	CAISESEGSTYEQYF	TGTGCCATCAGTGAGTCGGAGGGGAGCACTTACGAGCAGTACTTC
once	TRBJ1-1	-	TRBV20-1	CSARRGEAEAFF	TGCAGTGCTAGGCGGGGAGAGGCTGAAGCTTTCTTT
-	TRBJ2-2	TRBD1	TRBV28	CASSTPGQGAGTGELFF	TGTGCCAGCAGCACACCAGGACAGGGGGCGGGGACCGGGGAGCTGTTTTTT
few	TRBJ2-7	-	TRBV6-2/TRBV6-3	CASSYGFGSGVNEQYF	TGTGCCAGCAGTTACGGGTTCGGGTCAGGTGTGAACGAGCAGTACTTC
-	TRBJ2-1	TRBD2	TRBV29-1	CSVEDFGLAGVVQETQFF	TGCAGCGTTGAAGATTTTGGACTAGCGGGAGTGGTCCAAGAGACCCAGTTCTTC
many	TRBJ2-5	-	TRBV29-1	CSVWWGETQYF	TGCAGCGTTTGGTGGGGAGAGACCCAGTACTTC
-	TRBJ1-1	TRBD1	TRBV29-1	CSVQGGTEAFF	TGCAGCGTCCAGGGGGGCACTGAAGCTTTCTTT
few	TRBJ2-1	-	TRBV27	CASSSGFSDEQFF	TGTGCCAGCAGTTCCGGGTTTAGTGATGAGCAGTTCTTC
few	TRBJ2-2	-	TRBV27	CASSWASGELFF	TGTGCCAGCAGTTGGGCGAGCGGGGAGCTGTTTTTT
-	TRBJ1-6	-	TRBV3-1	CASSRRELQGSPLHF	TGTGCCAGCAGCCGACGGGAACTACAAGGTTCACCCCTCCACTTT
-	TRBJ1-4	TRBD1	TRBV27	CASSQGTATNEKLFF	TGTGCCAGCAGCCAGGGGACAGCAACTAATGAAAAACTGTTTTTT
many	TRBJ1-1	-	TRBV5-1	CASSPGMNTEAFF	TGCGCCAGCAGCCCGGGAATGAACACTGAAGCTTTCTTT
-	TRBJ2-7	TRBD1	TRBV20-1	CSAQGTVRTSYEQYF	TGCAGTGCCCAAGGGACAGTTAGGACCTCCTACGAGCAGTACTTC
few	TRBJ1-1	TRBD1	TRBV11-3	CASSRGQGANTEAFF	TGTGCCAGCAGCCGAGGTCAGGGGGCGAACACTGAAGCTTTCTTT
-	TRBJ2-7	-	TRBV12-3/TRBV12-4	CASSPSDVYEQYF	TGTGCCAGCAGTCCGTCGGACGTCTACGAGCAGTACTTC
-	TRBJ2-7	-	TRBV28	CASKRAVYNEQYF	TGTGCCAGCAAAAGGGCGGTCTACAATGAGCAGTACTTC
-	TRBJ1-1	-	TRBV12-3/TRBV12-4	CASTPEGRNTEAFF	TGTGCCAGCACCCCTGAAGGGAGGAACACTGAAGCTTTCTTT
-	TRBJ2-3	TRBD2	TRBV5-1	CASSLEGRLAGAYTQYF	TGCGCCAGCAGCTTGGAGGGGAGACTAGCGGGAGCGTATACGCAGTATTTT
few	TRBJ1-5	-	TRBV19	CASTKGSYSNQPQHF	TGTGCCAGTACCAAGGGGAGCTATAGCAATCAGCCCCAGCATTTT
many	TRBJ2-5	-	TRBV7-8	CASSLQTAQETQYF	TGTGCCAGCAGCCTACAGACAGCACAAGAGACCCAGTACTTC
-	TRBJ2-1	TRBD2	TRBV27	CASSFLAGVLVNEQFF	TGTGCCAGCAGTTTCCTAGCGGGAGTACTTGTCAATGAGCAGTTCTTC
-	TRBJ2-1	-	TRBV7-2	CASSLERGHQFF	TGTGCCAGCAGCTTAGAGAGGGGACACCAGTTCTTC
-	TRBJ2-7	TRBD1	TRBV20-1	CSAKQGDKTPYEQYF	TGCAGTGCGAAGCAGGGGGATAAGACCCCCTACGAGCAGTACTTC
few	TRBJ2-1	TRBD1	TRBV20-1	CSAPDRDRVNNEQFF	TGCAGTGCCCCGGACCGGGACAGGGTGAACAATGAGCAGTTCTTC
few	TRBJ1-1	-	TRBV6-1	CASTWKANTEAFF	TGTGCCAGCACCTGGAAGGCGAACACTGAAGCTTTCTTT
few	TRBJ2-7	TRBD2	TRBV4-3	CASSQDASGSYEQYF	TGCGCCAGCAGCCAAGATGCTAGCGGGAGCTACGAGCAGTACTTC
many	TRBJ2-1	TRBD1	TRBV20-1	CSAAGQGYDEQFF	TGCAGTGCTGCGGGACAGGGGTACGATGAGCAGTTCTTC
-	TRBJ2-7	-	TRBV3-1	CASSQTTFSYEQYF	TGTGCCAGCAGCCAGACTACCTTCTCCTACGAGCAGTACTTC